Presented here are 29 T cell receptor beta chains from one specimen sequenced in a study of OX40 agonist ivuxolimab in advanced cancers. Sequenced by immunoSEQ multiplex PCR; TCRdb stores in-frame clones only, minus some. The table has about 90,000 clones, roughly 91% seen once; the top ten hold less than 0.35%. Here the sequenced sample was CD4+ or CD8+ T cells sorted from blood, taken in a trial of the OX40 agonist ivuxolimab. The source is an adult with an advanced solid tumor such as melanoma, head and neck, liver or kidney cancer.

The CDR3 DNA follows: TGTGCCAGCAGCCCTAGGGCGGGGACCTCCTACAATGAGCAGTTCTTC. It translates to CASSPRAGTSYNEQFF. The gene calls are TRBV7-2 and TRBJ2-1, with D possibly matching TRBD2 (6 bases). CDR3 length: 16 amino acids. Germline CDR1 and CDR2: SGHTA and FQGNSA. Trimming removed 5 bases from V and 0 bases from J, with 14 bases in between.

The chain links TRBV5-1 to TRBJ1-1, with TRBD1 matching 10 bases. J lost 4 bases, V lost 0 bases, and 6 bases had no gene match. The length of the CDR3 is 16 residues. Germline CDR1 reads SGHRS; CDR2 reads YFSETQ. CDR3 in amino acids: CASSLATGGLGTEAFF. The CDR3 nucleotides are TGCGCCAGCAGCTTGGCGACAGGGGGCCTGGGCACTGAAGCTTTCTTT.

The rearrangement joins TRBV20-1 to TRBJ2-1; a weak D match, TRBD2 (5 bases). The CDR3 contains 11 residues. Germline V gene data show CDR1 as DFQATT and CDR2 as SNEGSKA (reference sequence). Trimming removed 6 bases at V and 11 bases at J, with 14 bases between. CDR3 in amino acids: CSAPGGSQQFF. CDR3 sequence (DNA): TGCAGTGCCCCTGGCGGGTCGCAGCAGTTCTTC.

CDR3 in DNA: TGTGCCAGCAGCTTTAATAACGCGGGTCAGCCCCAGCATTTT. Translated, it gives CASSFNNAGQPQHF. The J gene is TRBJ1-5, the V gene TRBV7-2; no clear D. Germline V lookup: CDR1 SGHTA, CDR2 FQGNSA. This CDR3 spans 14 amino acids. Trimming stripped 3 bases from V and 6 bases from J, with 12 bases between.

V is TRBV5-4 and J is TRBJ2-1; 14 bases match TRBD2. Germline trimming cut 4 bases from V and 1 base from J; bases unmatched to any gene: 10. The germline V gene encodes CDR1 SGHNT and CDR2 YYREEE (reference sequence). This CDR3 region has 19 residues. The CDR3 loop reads CASSDGTSGRSRSYNEQFF. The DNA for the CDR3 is TGTGCCAGCAGCGACGGGACTAGCGGGAGAAGTCGGTCCTACAATGAGCAGTTCTTC.

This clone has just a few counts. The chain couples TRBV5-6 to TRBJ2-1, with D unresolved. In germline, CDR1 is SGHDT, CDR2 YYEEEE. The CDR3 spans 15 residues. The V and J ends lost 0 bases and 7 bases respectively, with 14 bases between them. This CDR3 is CASSLGGLRRNEQFF. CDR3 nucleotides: TGTGCCAGCAGCTTGGGTGGGCTACGGAGAAATGAGCAGTTCTTC. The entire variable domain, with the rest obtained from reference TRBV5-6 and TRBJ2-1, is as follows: DAGVTQSPTHLIKTRGQQVTLRCSPKSGHDTVSWYQQALGQGPQFIFQYYEEEERQRGNFPDRFSGHQFPNYSSELNVNALLLGDSALYLCASSLGGLRRNEQFFGPGTRLTVL.

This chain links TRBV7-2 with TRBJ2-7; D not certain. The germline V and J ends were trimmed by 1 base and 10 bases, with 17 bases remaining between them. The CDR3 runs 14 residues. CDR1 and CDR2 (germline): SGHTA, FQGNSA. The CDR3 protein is CASSLGVDGFSQYF. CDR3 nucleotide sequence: TGTGCCAGCAGCTTAGGGGTTGATGGGTTTTCTCAGTACTTC. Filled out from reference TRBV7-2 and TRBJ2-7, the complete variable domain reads GAGVSQSPSNKVTEKGKDVELRCDPISGHTALYWYRQSLGQGLEFLIYFQGNSAPDKSGLPSDRFSAERTGGSVSTLTIQRTQQEDSAVYLCASSLGVDGFSQYFGPGTRLTVT.

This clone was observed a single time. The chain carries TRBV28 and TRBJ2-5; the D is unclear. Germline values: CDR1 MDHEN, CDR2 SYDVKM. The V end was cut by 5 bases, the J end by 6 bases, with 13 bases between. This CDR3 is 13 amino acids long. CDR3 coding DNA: TGTGCCAGCAGTCCGCTCCCCCGGAAGACCCAGTACTTC. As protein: CASSPLPRKTQYF.

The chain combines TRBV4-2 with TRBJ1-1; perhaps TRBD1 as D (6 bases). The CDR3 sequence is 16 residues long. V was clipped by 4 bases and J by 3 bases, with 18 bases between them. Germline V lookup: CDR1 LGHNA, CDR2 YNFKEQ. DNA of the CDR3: TGTGCCAGCAGCCCCGAGCTCGAGGGGGGATACACTGAAGCTTTCTTT. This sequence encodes CASSPELEGGYTEAFF.

This CDR3 is CASRGTGFQETQYF. The DNA for the CDR3 is TGTGCCAGCAGGGGGACAGGGTTCCAAGAGACCCAGTACTTC. The gene calls are TRBV6-5 and TRBJ2-5; 9 bases map to TRBD1. The germline V gene has CDR1 MNHEY and CDR2 SVGAGI. Trimming took 6 bases from V and 1 from J; bases not matched to a gene: 3. The CDR3 is made up of 14 amino acids.

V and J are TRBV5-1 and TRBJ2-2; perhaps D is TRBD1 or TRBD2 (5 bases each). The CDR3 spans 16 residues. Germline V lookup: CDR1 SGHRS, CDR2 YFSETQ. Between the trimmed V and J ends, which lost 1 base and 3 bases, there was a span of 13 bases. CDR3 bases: TGCGCCAGCAGCTTGATTCCTCGGGGCGACACCGGGGAGCTGTTTTTT. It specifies CASSLIPRGDTGELFF.

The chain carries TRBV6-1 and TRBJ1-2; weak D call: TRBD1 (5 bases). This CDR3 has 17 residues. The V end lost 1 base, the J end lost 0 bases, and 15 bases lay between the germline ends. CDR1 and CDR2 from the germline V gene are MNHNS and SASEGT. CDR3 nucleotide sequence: TGTGCCAGCAGTGAAGGGGGCAGGGTGAGGGCTAACTATGGCTACACCTTC. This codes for CASSEGGRVRANYGYTF.

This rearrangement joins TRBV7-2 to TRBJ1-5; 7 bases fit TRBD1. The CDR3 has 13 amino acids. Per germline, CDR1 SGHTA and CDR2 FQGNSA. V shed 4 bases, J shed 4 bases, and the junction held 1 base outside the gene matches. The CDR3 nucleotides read TGTGCCAGCAGCTCACAGGGGAATCAGCCCCAGCATTTT. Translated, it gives CASSSQGNQPQHF. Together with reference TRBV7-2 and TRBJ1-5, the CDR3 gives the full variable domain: GAGVSQSPSNKVTEKGKDVELRCDPISGHTALYWYRQSLGQGLEFLIYFQGNSAPDKSGLPSDRFSAERTGGSVSTLTIQRTQQEDSAVYLCASSSQGNQPQHFGDGTRLSIL.

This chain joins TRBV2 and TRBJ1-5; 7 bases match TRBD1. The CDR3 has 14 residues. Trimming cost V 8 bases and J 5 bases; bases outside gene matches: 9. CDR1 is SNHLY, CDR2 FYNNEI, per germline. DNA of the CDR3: TGTGCCAGCGACGACAGGGAGTTAGATCAGCCCCAGCATTTT. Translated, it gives CASDDRELDQPQHF.

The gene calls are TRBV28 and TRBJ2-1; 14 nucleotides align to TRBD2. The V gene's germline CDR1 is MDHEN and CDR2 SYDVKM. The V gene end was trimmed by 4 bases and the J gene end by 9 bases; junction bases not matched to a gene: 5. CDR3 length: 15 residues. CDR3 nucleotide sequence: TGTGCCAGCAGTTCGGGACTAGCGGGAGCCAGTGAGCAGTTCTTC. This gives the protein CASSSGLAGASEQFF.

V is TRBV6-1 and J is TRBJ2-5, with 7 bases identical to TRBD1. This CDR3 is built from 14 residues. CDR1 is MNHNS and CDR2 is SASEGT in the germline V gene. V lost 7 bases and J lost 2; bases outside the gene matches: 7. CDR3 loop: CASTRDRVQETQYF. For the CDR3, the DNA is TGTGCCAGCACTAGAGACAGGGTTCAAGAGACCCAGTACTTC.

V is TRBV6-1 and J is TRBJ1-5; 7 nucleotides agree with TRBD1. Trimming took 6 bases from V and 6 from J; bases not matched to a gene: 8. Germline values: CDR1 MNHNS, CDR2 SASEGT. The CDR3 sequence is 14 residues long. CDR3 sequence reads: CASSLTGVGQPQHF. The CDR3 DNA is TGTGCCAGCAGCCTCACAGGGGTGGGTCAGCCCCAGCATTTT.

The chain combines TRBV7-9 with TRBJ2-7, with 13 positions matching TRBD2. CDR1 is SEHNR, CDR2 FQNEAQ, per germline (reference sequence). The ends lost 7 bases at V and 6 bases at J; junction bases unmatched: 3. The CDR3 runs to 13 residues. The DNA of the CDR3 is TGTGCCAGCATCTGGACTAGCGGGGGCGAGCAGTACTTC. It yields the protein CASIWTSGGEQYF.

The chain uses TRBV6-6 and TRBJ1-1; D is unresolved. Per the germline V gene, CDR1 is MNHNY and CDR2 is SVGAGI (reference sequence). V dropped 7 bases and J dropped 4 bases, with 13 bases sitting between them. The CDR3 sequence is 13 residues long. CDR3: CASTKTSGTEAFF. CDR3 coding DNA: TGTGCCAGCACCAAGACCTCGGGCACTGAAGCTTTCTTT.

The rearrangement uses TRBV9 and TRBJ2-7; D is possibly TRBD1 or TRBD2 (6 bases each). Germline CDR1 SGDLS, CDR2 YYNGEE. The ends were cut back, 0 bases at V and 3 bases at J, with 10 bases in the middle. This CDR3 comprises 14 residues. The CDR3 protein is CASSVGGGGYEQYF. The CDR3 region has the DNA TGTGCCAGCAGCGTAGGTGGAGGGGGCTACGAGCAGTACTTC.

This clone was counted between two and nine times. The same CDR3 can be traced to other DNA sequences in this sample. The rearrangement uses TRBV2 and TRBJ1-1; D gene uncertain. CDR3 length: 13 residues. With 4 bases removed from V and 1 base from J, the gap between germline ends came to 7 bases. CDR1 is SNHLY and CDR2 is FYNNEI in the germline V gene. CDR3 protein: CASSVLENTEAFF. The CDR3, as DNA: TGTGCCAGCAGTGTTCTGGAGAACACTGAAGCTTTCTTT.

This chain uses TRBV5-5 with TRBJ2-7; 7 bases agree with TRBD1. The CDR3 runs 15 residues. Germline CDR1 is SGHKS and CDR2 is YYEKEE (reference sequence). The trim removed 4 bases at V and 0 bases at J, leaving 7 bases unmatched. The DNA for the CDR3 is TGTGCCAGCAGCATAACAGGGGCGATCTCCTACGAGCAGTACTTC. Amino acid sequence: CASSITGAISYEQYF.

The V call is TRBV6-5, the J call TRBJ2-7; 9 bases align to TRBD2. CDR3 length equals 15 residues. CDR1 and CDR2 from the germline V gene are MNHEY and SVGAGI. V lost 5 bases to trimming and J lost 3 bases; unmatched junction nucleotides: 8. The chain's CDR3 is CASSISAGGGYEQYF. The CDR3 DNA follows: TGTGCCAGCAGTATCTCAGCGGGAGGAGGCTACGAGCAGTACTTC.

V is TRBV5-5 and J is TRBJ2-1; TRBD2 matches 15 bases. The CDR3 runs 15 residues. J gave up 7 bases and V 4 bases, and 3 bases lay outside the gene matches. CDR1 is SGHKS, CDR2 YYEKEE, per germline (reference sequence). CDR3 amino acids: CASSLGLAGGNEQFF. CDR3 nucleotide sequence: TGTGCCAGCAGCCTCGGACTAGCGGGAGGGAATGAGCAGTTCTTC.

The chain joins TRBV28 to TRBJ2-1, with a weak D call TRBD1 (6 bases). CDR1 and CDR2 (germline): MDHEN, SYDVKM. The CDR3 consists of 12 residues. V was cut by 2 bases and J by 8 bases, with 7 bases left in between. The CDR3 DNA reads TGTGCCAGCAGTTTAGGACAGCATGAGCAGTTCTTC. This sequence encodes CASSLGQHEQFF.

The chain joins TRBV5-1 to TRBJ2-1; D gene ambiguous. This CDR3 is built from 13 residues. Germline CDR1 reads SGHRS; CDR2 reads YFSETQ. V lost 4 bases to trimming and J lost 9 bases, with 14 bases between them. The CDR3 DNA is TGCGCCAGCAGCCCGGGCTGGCTGGGTGAGCAGTTCTTC. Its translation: CASSPGWLGEQFF.

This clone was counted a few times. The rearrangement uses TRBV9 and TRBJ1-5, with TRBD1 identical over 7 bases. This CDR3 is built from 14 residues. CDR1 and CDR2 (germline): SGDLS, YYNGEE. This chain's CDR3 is CSSGGTDGNQPQHF. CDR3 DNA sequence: TGTTCTTCAGGAGGGACAGATGGGAATCAGCCCCAGCATTTT.

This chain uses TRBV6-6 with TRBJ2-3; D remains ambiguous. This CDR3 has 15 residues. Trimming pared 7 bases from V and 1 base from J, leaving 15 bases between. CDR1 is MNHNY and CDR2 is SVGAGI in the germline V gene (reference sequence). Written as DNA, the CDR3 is TGTGCCAGCATATCACCTTTTGACCGCACAGATACGCAGTATTTT. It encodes CASISPFDRTDTQYF.

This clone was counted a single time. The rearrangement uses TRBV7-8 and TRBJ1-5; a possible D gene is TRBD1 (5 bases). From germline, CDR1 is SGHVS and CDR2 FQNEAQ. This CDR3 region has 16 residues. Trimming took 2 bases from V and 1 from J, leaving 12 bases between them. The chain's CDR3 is CASSLMGVLSNQPQHF. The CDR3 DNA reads TGTGCCAGCAGCTTAATGGGGGTCTTGAGCAATCAGCCCCAGCATTTT.